This is a list of T cell receptor beta chains from one sample in a study of regulatory T cells in long-lasting Graves disease. In TCRdb, the multiplex PCR reads were re-called with MiXCR into one record per CDR3 protein. The sample has about 210,000 distinct CDR3 sequences, roughly a fifth seen once; the top ten hold 12%. The sample also formed part of further work on T cells in Graves' hyperthyroidism and ophthalmopathy.

The specimen comprised peripheral blood mononuclear cells (PBMCs), sampled at new diagnosis, from a patient treated with antithyroid drugs. These receptors came from a woman in her twenties or thirties with Graves disease. Each CDR3 is given with its conserved first and last residue. D genes are given only for firm matches. Clone size is not always given. Where it is, it says once, few, many or a class for expanded clones.

v_call: TRBV28
clone_size: .
j_call: TRBJ2-5
d_call: TRBD1
cdr3_nt: TGTGCCAGCAGCATTGGACAGGGACAAGAGACCCAGTACTTC
cdr3_aa: CASSIGQGQETQYF

v_call: TRBV5-1
clone_size: many
j_call: TRBJ2-7
d_call: .
cdr3_nt: TGCGCCAGCAGCTCCGACGTATTCTACGAGCAGTACTTC
cdr3_aa: CASSSDVFYEQYF

v_call: TRBV6-2/TRBV6-3
clone_size: many
j_call: TRBJ1-2
d_call: .
cdr3_nt: TGTGCCAGCAGAGGATACACGCATGGCTACACCTTC
cdr3_aa: CASRGYTHGYTF

v_call: TRBV11-2
clone_size: .
j_call: TRBJ2-3
d_call: .
cdr3_nt: TGTGCCAGCACCCCCCCTGCCCGCACAGATACGCAGTATTTT
cdr3_aa: CASTPPARTDTQYF

v_call: TRBV7-6
clone_size: .
j_call: TRBJ2-5
d_call: .
cdr3_nt: TGTGCCAGCAGCTTAGGGGGCCGAGGGGAAGAGACCCAGTACTTC
cdr3_aa: CASSLGGRGEETQYF

v_call: TRBV19
clone_size: few
j_call: TRBJ2-4
d_call: TRBD1
cdr3_nt: TGTGCCAGTAGTATGTATTCTGCCGGGCAGGGGGCCATTCAGTACTTC
cdr3_aa: CASSMYSAGQGAIQYF

v_call: TRBV9
clone_size: few
j_call: TRBJ2-1
d_call: TRBD2
cdr3_nt: TGTGCCAGCAGCGTGGGGACTAGCGGTTTCAATGAGCAGTTCTTC
cdr3_aa: CASSVGTSGFNEQFF

v_call: TRBV5-6
clone_size: .
j_call: TRBJ1-1
d_call: .
cdr3_nt: TGTGCCAGCAGCTCCGACAGTGCCGGTGAAGCTTTCTTT
cdr3_aa: CASSSDSAGEAFF

v_call: TRBV27
clone_size: many
j_call: TRBJ2-3
d_call: .
cdr3_nt: TGTGCCAGCAATAGGGGGAATACGCAGTATTTT
cdr3_aa: CASNRGNTQYF

v_call: TRBV6-4
clone_size: few
j_call: TRBJ2-1
d_call: .
cdr3_nt: TGTGCCAGCACCCCCCAGGCCGGAGGATTCAATGAGCAGTTCTTC
cdr3_aa: CASTPQAGGFNEQFF

v_call: TRBV20-1
clone_size: .
j_call: TRBJ2-7
d_call: TRBD1
cdr3_nt: TGCAGTGCTGGAGGACAGGGGGCTAGTACGGAAACCTACTTC
cdr3_aa: CSAGGQGASTETYF

v_call: TRBV12-3/TRBV12-4
clone_size: many
j_call: TRBJ1-1
d_call: TRBD1
cdr3_nt: TGTGCCAGCAGTCGGGGACAGTCGAACACTGAAGCTTTCTTT
cdr3_aa: CASSRGQSNTEAFF

v_call: TRBV30
clone_size: many
j_call: TRBJ2-7
d_call: TRBD1
cdr3_nt: TGTGCCTGGAAACCGGGACAGGGGGCGCGGGAGCAGTACTTC
cdr3_aa: CAWKPGQGAREQYF

v_call: TRBV15
clone_size: many
j_call: TRBJ1-2
d_call: .
cdr3_nt: TGTGCCACCAGCAGAGAGCCCAACTCGATGCTGGGCTACACCTTC
cdr3_aa: CATSREPNSMLGYTF

v_call: TRBV5-6
clone_size: many
j_call: TRBJ2-7
d_call: TRBD1
cdr3_nt: TGTGCCAGCAGCCTCCGACAGGGGCTCCGCTACGAGCAGTACTTC
cdr3_aa: CASSLRQGLRYEQYF

v_call: TRBV12-3/TRBV12-4
clone_size: .
j_call: TRBJ2-3
d_call: .
cdr3_nt: TGTGCCAGCAGTGAGACAGGAAGCACAGATACGCAGTATTTT
cdr3_aa: CASSETGSTDTQYF

v_call: TRBV6-1
clone_size: .
j_call: TRBJ1-3
d_call: .
cdr3_nt: TGTGCCAGCAGCCGACGAGGGGAAAACACCATATATTTT
cdr3_aa: CASSRRGENTIYF

v_call: TRBV20-1
clone_size: many
j_call: TRBJ2-3
d_call: TRBD2
cdr3_nt: TGCAGTGCTAGACCCGGGACTAGCGGTCCTTGGGGAGATACGCAGTATTTT
cdr3_aa: CSARPGTSGPWGDTQYF

v_call: TRBV28
clone_size: many
j_call: TRBJ2-5
d_call: .
cdr3_nt: TGTGCCAGCAGTCTAGGGCCGGGCGTAGGGGAACGAGAGACCCAGTACTTC
cdr3_aa: CASSLGPGVGERETQYF

v_call: TRBV12-3/TRBV12-4
clone_size: .
j_call: TRBJ2-2
d_call: .
cdr3_nt: TGTGCCAGCAGTTTTTGGATGGCCGGCCAGGGGCGGGCCGGGGAGCTGTTTTTT
cdr3_aa: CASSFWMAGQGRAGELFF

v_call: TRBV6-5
clone_size: many
j_call: TRBJ1-6
d_call: .
cdr3_nt: TGTGCCAGCAGTTACCCCAACGATCCCCTCCACTTT
cdr3_aa: CASSYPNDPLHF

v_call: TRBV6-1
clone_size: many
j_call: TRBJ2-7
d_call: .
cdr3_nt: TGTGCCAGCAGTGAAGAGGTCAGGGGCTACGAGCAGTACTTC
cdr3_aa: CASSEEVRGYEQYF

v_call: TRBV19
clone_size: .
j_call: TRBJ2-1
d_call: TRBD1
cdr3_nt: TGTGCCAGTGCTTGGGGGACAGGACTGAGGGAGCAGTTCTTC
cdr3_aa: CASAWGTGLREQFF

v_call: TRBV5-6
clone_size: .
j_call: TRBJ1-6
d_call: .
cdr3_nt: TGTGCCAGCAGCTTGGAGGGAGGGTTAGGATCAGCGCTCCACTTT
cdr3_aa: CASSLEGGLGSALHF

v_call: TRBV20-1
clone_size: once
j_call: TRBJ2-7
d_call: .
cdr3_nt: TGCAGTGCCAGACTAACCCAGGGAATCCACGAGCAGTACTTC
cdr3_aa: CSARLTQGIHEQYF

v_call: TRBV7-3
clone_size: .
j_call: TRBJ2-5
d_call: TRBD2
cdr3_nt: TGTGCCAGCAGCTTTAAGAGGAGCGGGAGGTTGCAAGAGACCCAGTGCTTC
cdr3_aa: CASSFKRSGRLQETQCF